One sample yielded the 22 T cell receptor beta chains listed below, sequenced in a study of blood T cell repertoires in COVID-19. The repertoire was sequenced with immunoSEQ multiplex PCR; TCRdb's copy has only in-frame clones and lacks some. The repertoire includes 99,000 or so clones, about 75% of them detected once, and 19% sits in the top ten. Source material: peripheral blood. These receptor sequences come from a woman in her 70s with acute or convalescent COVID-19.

The V and J genes are TRBV7-2 and TRBJ2-5; 7 nucleotides agree with TRBD1. The germline V gene encodes CDR1 SGHTA and CDR2 FQGNSA. The CDR3 is 16 amino acids. V lost 1 base and J lost 4; bases outside the gene matches: 9. The CDR3 spells CASSLGPTGSGETQYF. The CDR3 DNA sequence: TGTGCCAGCAGCTTAGGCCCGACAGGGTCGGGAGAGACCCAGTACTTC.

This chain uses TRBV6-5 with TRBJ2-5; 9 bases align to TRBD2. From germline, CDR1 is MNHEY and CDR2 SVGAGI. The CDR3 is made up of 14 amino acids. Trimming removed 6 bases from V and 4 bases from J; junction bases left unmatched: 6. The CDR3 region has the DNA TGTGCCAGCAGGGGGACTAGCTACCTAGAGACCCAGTACTTC. It codes for CASRGTSYLETQYF.

The rearrangement links TRBV6-5 to TRBJ2-7; TRBD1 agrees at 8 bases. Unmatched junction bases numbered 5, after V lost 4 bases and J lost 6 bases. This CDR3 spans 13 amino acids. Germline CDR1 MNHEY, CDR2 SVGAGI. The DNA of the CDR3 is TGTGCCAGCAGTTTACAGGGGGTTGGCGAGCAGTACTTC. Translated, it gives CASSLQGVGEQYF.

The chain couples TRBV5-1 to TRBJ2-5; 8 positions match TRBD1. Trimming at V came to 3 bases and at J to 5 bases, leaving 12 bases not matched to a gene. Germline V gives CDR1 SGHRS, CDR2 YFSETQ. This CDR3 has 16 amino acids. The CDR3 region is CASSSELRTGRETQYF. As DNA, the CDR3 is TGCGCCAGCAGCTCCGAACTTAGGACAGGGAGGGAGACCCAGTACTTC.

The CDR3 loop is CAISDLAGGGTDTQYF. The CDR3 DNA reads TGTGCCATCAGTGATCTAGCGGGGGGGGGCACAGATACGCAGTATTTT. This chain links TRBV10-3 with TRBJ2-3; 12 bases align to TRBD2. V dropped 3 bases and J dropped 1; count of bases not matched to a gene: 2. Germline-derived CDR1 and CDR2 are ENHRY and SYGVKD. CDR3 size: 16 residues.

The CDR3 here is CAISESTGLGYGYTF. CDR3 DNA sequence: TGTGCCATCAGTGAGTCGACCGGGTTGGGCTATGGCTACACCTTC. V gene TRBV10-3 combines with J gene TRBJ1-2; unclear D gene. Germline V lookup: CDR1 ENHRY, CDR2 SYGVKD. This CDR3 is built from 15 residues. Trimming stripped 0 bases from V and 4 bases from J, with 12 bases between.

The chain carries TRBV6-1 and TRBJ1-1, with a tentative D call TRBD1 (5 bases). Germline CDR1 is MNHNS and CDR2 is SASEGT. The CDR3 runs 16 residues. V lost 1 base to trimming and J lost 1 base, with 13 bases between them. The CDR3 spells CASSEGGVSWNTEAFF. In DNA, the CDR3 is TGTGCCAGCAGTGAAGGGGGGGTCAGCTGGAACACTGAAGCTTTCTTT.

This clone was observed a few times. V is TRBV27 and J is TRBJ1-1; D uncertain. The germline V gene has CDR1 MNHEY and CDR2 SMNVEV (reference sequence). V lost 4 bases and J lost 5, with 20 bases in between. The CDR3 contains 16 residues. CDR3 sequence (DNA): TGTGCCAGCAGTTCTAAGACAAGTAAAGTCCTGACTGAAGCTTTCTTT. Translated, it gives CASSSKTSKVLTEAFF.

The chain recombines TRBV10-3 with TRBJ1-1; D is uncertain. The CDR3 sequence is 14 residues long. The germline V gene encodes CDR1 ENHRY and CDR2 SYGVKD. The germline V and J ends were trimmed by 7 bases and 2 bases, with 14 bases remaining between them. Here the CDR3 DNA reads TGTGCCATCATGAATCAGACACGTAACACTGAAGCTTTCTTT. Translated, it gives CAIMNQTRNTEAFF.

This clone appeared a few times. This rearrangement joins TRBV7-8 to TRBJ1-5; TRBD1 is a possible D gene (6 bases). The CDR3 is 16 residues long. Germline CDR1 is SGHVS and CDR2 is FQNEAQ. The V gene lost 2 bases and the J gene lost 3 bases, with 14 bases spanning the gap. The CDR3: CASSLLSHRVNQPQHF. CDR3 nucleotide sequence: TGTGCCAGCAGCTTACTATCTCACAGGGTCAATCAGCCCCAGCATTTT. Full variable domain (outside the CDR3, taken from reference TRBV7-8 and TRBJ1-5): GAGVSQSPRYKVAKRGQDVALRCDPISGHVSLFWYQQALGQGPEFLTYFQNEAQLDKSGLPSDRFFAERPEGSVSTLKIQRTQQEDSAVYLCASSLLSHRVNQPQHFGDGTRLSIL.

The chain is built from TRBV7-8 and TRBJ2-7, with 9 bases that match TRBD1. The CDR3 covers 18 residues. Germline CDR1 is SGHVS and CDR2 is FQNEAQ. Losses at the gene ends were 5 bases for V and 2 bases for J; bases not matched to a gene: 16. The CDR3 here is CASSPPWLGQGKTYEQYF. The CDR3 nucleotides are TGTGCCAGCAGCCCACCTTGGCTCGGACAGGGGAAGACCTACGAGCAGTACTTC. The full variable domain, with the rest looked up from reference TRBV7-8 and TRBJ2-7, is GAGVSQSPRYKVAKRGQDVALRCDPISGHVSLFWYQQALGQGPEFLTYFQNEAQLDKSGLPSDRFFAERPEGSVSTLKIQRTQQEDSAVYLCASSPPWLGQGKTYEQYFGPGTRLTVT.

V usage is TRBV6-2 or TRBV6-3 and J usage is TRBJ2-1; 9 nucleotides agree with TRBD2. The V segment lost 0 bases and the J segment 9 bases; nucleotides outside the gene matches: 18. Germline lookup yields CDR1 MNHEY and CDR2 SVGEGT. There are 19 residues in the CDR3. DNA for the CDR3: TGTGCCAGCAGTTACTCTCGTCTAGCGGGGCGACCGCGGGCGGCTGAGCAGTTCTTC. It is translated as CASSYSRLAGRPRAAEQFF.

V usage is TRBV9 and J usage is TRBJ2-7; TRBD1 matches 11 bases. This CDR3 comprises 14 residues. Germline V gene data show CDR1 as SGDLS and CDR2 as YYNGEE. Trimming at V came to 2 bases and at J to 5 bases, leaving 3 bases not matched to a gene. The CDR3, as DNA: TGTGCCAGCAGCGTGGGACAGGGGGTAGACGAGCAGTACTTC. Its translation: CASSVGQGVDEQYF.

The chain combines TRBV28 with TRBJ1-6, with TRBD1 as a possible D gene (6 bases). V lost 7 bases and J 8 bases, leaving 6 bases between the germline ends. The germline V gene encodes CDR1 MDHEN and CDR2 SYDVKM. The CDR3 contains 11 residues. This chain's CDR3 is CASKGDSPLHF. In DNA, the CDR3 is TGTGCCAGCAAGGGGGATTCACCCCTCCACTTT.

This clone was counted a single time. The chain is built from TRBV5-1 and TRBJ2-3; 7 bases are shared with TRBD1. CDR3 size: 16 residues. V trimming: 4 bases; J trimming: 0 bases; junction bases outside the gene matches: 8. CDR1 is SGHRS and CDR2 is YFSETQ in the germline V gene. CDR3 protein: CASSLQGKDSTDTQYF. The CDR3 DNA follows: TGCGCCAGCAGCCTACAGGGGAAAGATAGCACAGATACGCAGTATTTT.

This chain connects TRBV2 to TRBJ1-2; possibly TRBD1 for D (5 bases). Trimming removed 6 bases from V and 5 bases from J, with 22 bases in between. Germline-derived CDR1 and CDR2 are SNHLY and FYNNEI. The CDR3 runs 16 residues. The CDR3 spells CASSPHGTIDRYGYTF. The DNA of the CDR3 is TGTGCCAGCAGCCCCCATGGGACTATCGATCGGTATGGCTACACCTTC.

V gene TRBV10-3 combines with J gene TRBJ1-1, with D possibly TRBD1 on 6 matching bases. CDR1 and CDR2 (germline): ENHRY, SYGVKD. V was cut by 4 bases and J by 1 base, with 7 bases left in between. This CDR3 is 13 amino acids long. DNA for the CDR3: TGTGCCATCAGTGGGGACACGAACACTGAAGCTTTCTTT. Translated: CAISGDTNTEAFF.

This CDR3 reads CASSEAGLSNEKLFF. DNA of the CDR3: TGTGCCAGCAGTGAAGCGGGACTATCAAATGAAAAACTGTTTTTT. J is TRBJ1-4 and V is TRBV2; perhaps TRBD1 as D (5 bases). Trimming shortened V by 0 bases and J by 5 bases, and 10 bases separated the two germline ends. There are 15 residues in the CDR3. CDR1 and CDR2 (germline): SNHLY, FYNNEI.

The chain is built from TRBV27 and TRBJ1-1; TRBD1 matches at 9 bases. V trimming: 5 bases; J trimming: 4 bases; junction bases outside the gene matches: 8. Germline assignment: CDR1 MNHEY and CDR2 SMNVEV (reference sequence). This CDR3 is 15 amino acids long. The CDR3 loop is CASSPPPTGGTEAFF. DNA for the CDR3: TGTGCCAGCAGTCCCCCCCCGACAGGGGGCACTGAAGCTTTCTTT.

The chain employs TRBV10-1 and TRBJ1-1; D call uncertain. V shed 4 bases and J shed 1 base, with 34 bases lying between them. The germline CDR1 and CDR2 sequences are WNHNN and SYGVQD (reference sequence). CDR3 length: 22 amino acids. In DNA form, the CDR3 reads TGCGCCAGCAGTGTCTCCGTAGTTGGAATCTTAAATCCGCCAGGAACGAACACTGAAGCTTTCTTT. It codes for CASSVSVVGILNPPGTNTEAFF.

The gene calls are TRBV6-5 and TRBJ1-6; D not resolved. The CDR3 totals 13 residues. Trimming cost V 7 bases and J 4 bases, with 8 bases left between them. Per the germline V gene, CDR1 is MNHEY and CDR2 is SVGAGI. The CDR3 DNA sequence: TGTGCCAGCAACAGCCTATATAATTCACCCCTCCACTTT. Residues: CASNSLYNSPLHF.

The chain employs TRBV5-6 and TRBJ1-2; TRBD1 might be the D (6 bases). There are 12 residues in the CDR3. V gave up 5 bases and J gave up 8 bases, with 13 bases separating them. Looked up from germline, CDR1 is SGHDT and CDR2 is YYEEEE. The CDR3 DNA follows: TGTGCCAGCAGGTATGGACAGACGGGCTACACCTTC. Translation: CASRYGQTGYTF.